This T cell receptor beta chain comes out of a study of T cell clones after liver transplantation. This clone was detected only a few times. Within the sample, other DNA sequences also encode this same CDR3. Sequencing was performed with immunoSEQ multiplex PCR; in TCRdb, only in-frame clones are kept and a portion is missing. The profile shows 95,000 to 110,000 clones, approximately 79% of them singletons. The CDR3 has 12 amino acids. Germline loops: CDR1 KGHSH, CDR2 LQKENI. With 4 bases removed from V and 5 bases from J, the gap between germline ends came to 5 bases. This TCR derives from a human patient who received a liver transplant. The graft donor may have contributed some T cells. Sequencing was performed on CD4+ T cells from blood, taken 45 to 50 months after liver transplant. V gene TRBV18 combines with J gene TRBJ1-4, with D hard to call. CDR3 coding DNA: TGTGCCAGCTCACGAGTGAATGAAAAACTGTTTTTT. Protein: CASSRVNEKLFF.